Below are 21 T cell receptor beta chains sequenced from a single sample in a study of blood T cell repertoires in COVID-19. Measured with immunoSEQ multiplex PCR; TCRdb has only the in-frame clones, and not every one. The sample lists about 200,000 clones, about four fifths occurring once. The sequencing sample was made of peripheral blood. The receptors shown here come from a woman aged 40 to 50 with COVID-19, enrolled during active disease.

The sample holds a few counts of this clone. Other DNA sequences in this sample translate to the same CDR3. The CDR3 DNA sequence: TGTGCCAGCTCACCCGGACAGGGAAACTATGGCTACACCTTC. Encoded protein: CASSPGQGNYGYTF. V and J are TRBV18 and TRBJ1-2, with 8 positions matching TRBD1. V lost 3 bases, J lost 2 bases, and 2 bases stayed unmatched. In germline, CDR1 is KGHSH, CDR2 LQKENI. CDR3 length: 14 amino acids.

CDR3 sequence: CASTGGRGNTIYF. The CDR3 DNA follows: TGTGCCAGCACGGGAGGGCGGGGAAACACCATATATTTT. The chain recombines TRBV2 with TRBJ1-3; unclear D gene. The CDR3 contains 13 residues. Germline V gives CDR1 SNHLY, CDR2 FYNNEI. The V gene lost 7 bases and the J gene lost 4 bases, with 11 bases spanning the gap.

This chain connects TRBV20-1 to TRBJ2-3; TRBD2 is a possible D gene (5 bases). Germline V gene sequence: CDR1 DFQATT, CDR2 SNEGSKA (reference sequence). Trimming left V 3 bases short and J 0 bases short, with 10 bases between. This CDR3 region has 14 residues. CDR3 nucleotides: TGCAGTGCTAGTAGCGTTGATAGCACAGATACGCAGTATTTT. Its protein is CSASSVDSTDTQYF.

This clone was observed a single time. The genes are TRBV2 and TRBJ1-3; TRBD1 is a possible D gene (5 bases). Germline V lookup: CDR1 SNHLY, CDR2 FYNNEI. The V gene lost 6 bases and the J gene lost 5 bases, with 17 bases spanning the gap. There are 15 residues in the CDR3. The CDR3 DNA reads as TGTGCCAGCAGCTTAGGGTGGGGCGAAAGAAACACCATATATTTT. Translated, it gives CASSLGWGERNTIYF.

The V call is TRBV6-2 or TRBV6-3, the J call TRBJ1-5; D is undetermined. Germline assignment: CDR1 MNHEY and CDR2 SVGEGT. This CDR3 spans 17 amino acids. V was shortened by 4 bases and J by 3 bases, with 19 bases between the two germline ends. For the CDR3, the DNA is TGTGCCAGCAGTTCCCGCATCAATCCCGGGGACAATCAGCCCCAGCATTTT. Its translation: CASSSRINPGDNQPQHF.

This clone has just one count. The CDR3 spells CASSQELAGGPGYEQYF. The DNA of the CDR3 is TGCGCCAGCAGCCAAGAGCTAGCGGGGGGGCCGGGGTACGAGCAGTACTTC. The chain links TRBV4-1 to TRBJ2-7; 12 bases fit TRBD2. Germline lookup yields CDR1 MGHRA and CDR2 YSYEKL. V dropped 0 bases and J dropped 4; count of bases not matched to a gene: 7. This CDR3 has 17 residues.

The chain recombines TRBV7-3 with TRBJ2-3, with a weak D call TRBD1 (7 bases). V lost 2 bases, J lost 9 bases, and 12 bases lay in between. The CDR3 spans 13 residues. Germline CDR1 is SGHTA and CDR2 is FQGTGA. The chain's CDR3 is CASSLVQGGTQYF. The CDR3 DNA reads TGTGCCAGCAGCTTAGTTCAGGGGGGAACGCAGTATTTT.

The CDR3 sequence is CASRAGGVDTQYF. The CDR3 DNA reads as TGTGCCTCCCGGGCGGGGGGAGTAGATACGCAGTATTTT. V usage is TRBV12-3 or TRBV12-4 and J usage is TRBJ2-3, with 8 bases identical to TRBD2. Unmatched junction bases numbered 9, after V lost 11 bases and J lost 5 bases. The CDR3 is 13 amino acids.

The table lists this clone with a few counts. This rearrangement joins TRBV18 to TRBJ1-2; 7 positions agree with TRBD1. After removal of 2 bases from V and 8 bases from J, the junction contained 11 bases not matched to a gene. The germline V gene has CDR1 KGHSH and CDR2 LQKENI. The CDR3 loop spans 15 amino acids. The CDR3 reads CASSPSTGRVEGYTF. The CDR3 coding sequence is TGTGCCAGCTCACCATCGACAGGGAGAGTGGAGGGCTACACCTTC.

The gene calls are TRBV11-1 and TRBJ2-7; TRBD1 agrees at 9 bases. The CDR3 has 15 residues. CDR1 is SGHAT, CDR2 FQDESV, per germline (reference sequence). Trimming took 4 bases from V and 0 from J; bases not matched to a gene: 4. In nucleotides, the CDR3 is TGTGCCAGCAGCTCCCGGGACAGGGACTCCTACGAGCAGTACTTC. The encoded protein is CASSSRDRDSYEQYF.

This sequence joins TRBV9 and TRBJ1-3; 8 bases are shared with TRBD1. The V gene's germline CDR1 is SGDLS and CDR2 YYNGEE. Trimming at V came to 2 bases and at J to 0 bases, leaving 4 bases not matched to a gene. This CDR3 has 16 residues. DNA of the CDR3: TGTGCCAGCAGCGTGGGGACAGGCTTCTCTGGAAACACCATATATTTT. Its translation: CASSVGTGFSGNTIYF.

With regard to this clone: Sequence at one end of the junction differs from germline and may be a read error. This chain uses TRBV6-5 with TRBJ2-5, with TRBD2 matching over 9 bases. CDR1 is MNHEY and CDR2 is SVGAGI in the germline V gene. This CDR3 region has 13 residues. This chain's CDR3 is CATYRAGGQKQHF. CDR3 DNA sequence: TGTGCCACCTACCGAGCGGGGGGCCAAAAACAACACTTC.

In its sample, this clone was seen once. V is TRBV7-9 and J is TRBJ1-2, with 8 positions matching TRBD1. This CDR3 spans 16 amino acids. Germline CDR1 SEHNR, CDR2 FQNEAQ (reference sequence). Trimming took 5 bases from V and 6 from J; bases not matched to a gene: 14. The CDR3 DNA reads TGTGCCAGCAGCACGGGACAGGAGTATGTCATTCATGGCTACACCTTC. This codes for CASSTGQEYVIHGYTF.

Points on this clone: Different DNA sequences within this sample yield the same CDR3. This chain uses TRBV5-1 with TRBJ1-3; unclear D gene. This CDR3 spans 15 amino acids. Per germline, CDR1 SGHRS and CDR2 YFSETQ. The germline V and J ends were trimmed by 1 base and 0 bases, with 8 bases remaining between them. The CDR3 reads CASSLSASSGNTIYF. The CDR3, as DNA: TGCGCCAGCAGCTTGTCCGCTAGCTCTGGAAACACCATATATTTT.

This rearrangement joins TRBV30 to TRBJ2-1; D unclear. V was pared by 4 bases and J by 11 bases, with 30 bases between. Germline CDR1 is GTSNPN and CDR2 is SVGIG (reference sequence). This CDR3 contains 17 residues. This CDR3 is CAWTGVFLDSHNVKQFF. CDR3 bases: TGTGCCTGGACCGGTGTCTTCCTCGACTCCCACAATGTTAAGCAGTTCTTC.

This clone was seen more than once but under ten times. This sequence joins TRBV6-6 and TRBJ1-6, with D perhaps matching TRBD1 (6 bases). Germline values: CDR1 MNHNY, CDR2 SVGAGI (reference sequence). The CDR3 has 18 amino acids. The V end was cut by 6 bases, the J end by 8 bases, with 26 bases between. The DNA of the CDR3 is TGTGCCAGCAGCCGAACCCCAGCAGGGGCGATAGACTATTCACCCCTCCACTTT. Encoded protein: CASSRTPAGAIDYSPLHF.

CDR3 coding DNA: TGCGCCAGCAGCTTGGCCGGGGGACTAATCTACGAGCAGTACTTC. Protein: CASSLAGGLIYEQYF. The rearrangement uses TRBV5-1 and TRBJ2-7, with TRBD2 identical over 7 bases. Germline V gives CDR1 SGHRS, CDR2 YFSETQ. The CDR3 is 15 amino acids. The J segment lost 3 bases and the V segment lost 0 bases, leaving 6 bases of the junction unmatched.

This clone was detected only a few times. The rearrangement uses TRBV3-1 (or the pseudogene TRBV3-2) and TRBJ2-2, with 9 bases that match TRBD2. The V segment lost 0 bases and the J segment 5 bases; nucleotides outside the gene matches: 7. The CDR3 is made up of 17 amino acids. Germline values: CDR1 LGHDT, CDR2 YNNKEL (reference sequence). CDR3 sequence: CASSQDGGLAGTGELFF. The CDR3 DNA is TGTGCCAGCAGCCAAGATGGGGGGCTAGCGGGGACCGGGGAGCTGTTTTTT.

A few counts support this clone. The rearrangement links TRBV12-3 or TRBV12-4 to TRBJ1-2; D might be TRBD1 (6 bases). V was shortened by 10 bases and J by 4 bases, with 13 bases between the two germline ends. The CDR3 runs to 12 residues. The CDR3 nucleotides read TGTGCCATCTCAAGACAGGTCTATGGCTACACCTTC. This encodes CAISRQVYGYTF.

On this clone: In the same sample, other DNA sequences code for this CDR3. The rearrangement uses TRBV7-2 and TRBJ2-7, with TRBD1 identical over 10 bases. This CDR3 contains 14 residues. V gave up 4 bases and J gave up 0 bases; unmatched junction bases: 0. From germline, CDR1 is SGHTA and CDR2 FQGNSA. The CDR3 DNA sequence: TGTGCCAGCAGCTGGGACAGGGGCTCCTACGAGCAGTACTTC. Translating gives CASSWDRGSYEQYF. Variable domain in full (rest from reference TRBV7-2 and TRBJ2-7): GAGVSQSPSNKVTEKGKDVELRCDPISGHTALYWYRQSLGQGLEFLIYFQGNSAPDKSGLPSDRFSAERTGGSVSTLTIQRTQQEDSAVYLCASSWDRGSYEQYFGPGTRLTVT.

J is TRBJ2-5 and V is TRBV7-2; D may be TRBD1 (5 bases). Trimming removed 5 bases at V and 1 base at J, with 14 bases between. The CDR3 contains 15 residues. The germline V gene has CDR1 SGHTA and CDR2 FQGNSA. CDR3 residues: CASSPQARFQETQYF. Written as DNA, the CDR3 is TGTGCCAGCAGCCCACAGGCCCGATTCCAAGAGACCCAGTACTTC.